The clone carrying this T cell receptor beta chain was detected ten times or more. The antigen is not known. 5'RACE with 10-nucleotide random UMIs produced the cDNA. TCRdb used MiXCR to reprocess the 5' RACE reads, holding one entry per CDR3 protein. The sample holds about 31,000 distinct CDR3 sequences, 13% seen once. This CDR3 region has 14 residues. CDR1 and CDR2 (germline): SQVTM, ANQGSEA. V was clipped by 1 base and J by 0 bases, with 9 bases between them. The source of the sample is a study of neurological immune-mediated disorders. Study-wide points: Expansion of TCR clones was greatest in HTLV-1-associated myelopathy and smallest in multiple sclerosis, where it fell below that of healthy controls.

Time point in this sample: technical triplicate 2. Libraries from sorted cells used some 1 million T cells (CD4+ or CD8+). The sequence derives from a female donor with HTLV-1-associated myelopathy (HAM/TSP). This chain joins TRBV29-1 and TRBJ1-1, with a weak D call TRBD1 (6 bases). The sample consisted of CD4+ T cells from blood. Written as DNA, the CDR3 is TGCAGCGTTGAAGGCCAGGGGATGAACACTGAAGCTTTCTTT. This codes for CSVEGQGMNTEAFF.